This T cell receptor (beta chain) derives from a study of T cells in Graves' hyperthyroidism and ophthalmopathy. Trimming cost V 0 bases and J 6 bases, with 7 bases left between them. Germline CDR1 SGHNT, CDR2 YYREEE (reference sequence). The CDR3 is 13 residues long. This clonotype was counted at least ten times. The study based diagnoses on clinical symptoms, serum thyroxine and TRAb, thyroid ultrasound and orbital computed tomography. TCR beta CDR3 sequences were amplified from RNA transcripts. The HTBI primer set served for first-round RT-PCR of the TCR CDR3. TCRdb reprocessed the multiplex PCR reads via MiXCR and lists one record per CDR3 protein. The sample lists more than 450,000 distinct CDR3 sequences; less than 20% were seen once.

The genes are TRBV5-4 and TRBJ2-1; no reliable D call. The sample consisted of blood. This receptor was taken from a middle-aged man with Graves' ophthalmopathy. The CDR3 coding sequence is TGTGCCAGCAGCTTGGGACTCTTCAATGAGCAGTTCTTC. This gives the protein CASSLGLFNEQFF.